This T cell receptor beta chain was obtained from a study of response to subunit inactivated influenza vaccine. A single record per CDR3 protein comes from TCRdb applying MiXCR to the RT-PCR reads. Altogether a few hundred thousand distinct CDR3 sequences are present, 21% being singletons, with the ten largest covering roughly a tenth. This clonotype was observed a handful of times. The source is a man in his fifties or sixties who received an inactivated influenza vaccine. The sequencing here drew on PBMCs from blood, taken roughly 20 months after vaccination.

CDR3 sequence: CASSSSGLSTGELFF. CDR3 DNA sequence: TGTGCCAGCAGCTCCTCCGGGCTGAGCACCGGGGAGCTGTTTTTT. The genes are TRBV9 and TRBJ2-2, with no clear D. The CDR3 has 15 amino acids. Germline V gene data show CDR1 as SGDLS and CDR2 as YYNGEE. Trimming left V 4 bases short and J 4 bases short, with 14 bases between.